The sequence of this T cell receptor beta chain was determined in a study of identical twins. Study results and limitations: The conclusions drew on cross-sectional statistical analysis instead of tracking the same donors. Where out-of-frame alpha sequences were twin-shared, they showed excess low generation probability.

TCRdb re-called the 5' RACE reads through MiXCR, storing one row per CDR3 protein. This table holds 640,000 or so distinct CDR3 sequences, less than 7% found once. The V gene's germline CDR1 is SGHDN and CDR2 FVKESK. The CDR3 runs 14 residues. V was trimmed by 3 bases and J by 1 base, leaving 9 bases between them. This clonotype was seen only a few times. Its matching antigen is unknown. Source material: naive T cells sorted from blood. The chain recombines TRBV14 with TRBJ1-1; D remains ambiguous. The receptor was isolated from a man between 18 and 35 years old in good health. The CDR3 sequence is CASSHPYQNTEAFF. In DNA, the CDR3 is TGTGCCAGCAGCCACCCCTACCAGAACACTGAAGCTTTCTTT.